One sample yielded the 13 T cell receptor beta chains listed below, sequenced in a study of T cell responses to AZD1222 COVID-19 vaccine. Clones were read by immunoSEQ multiplex PCR, and TCRdb kept only the in-frame ones, dropping some. The sample gives over 130,000 clones, roughly 90% of which show up once; 1.5% to 2% is in the top ten. The starting material was peripheral blood, obtained 28 days after the second AZD1222 dose. These receptors originate from an adult who received the AZD1222 COVID-19 vaccine.

V is TRBV21-1 and J is TRBJ2-3; TRBD1, the table's D call, was not compared with the DNA. TRBV21-1 is labeled a pseudogene. The CDR3 consists of 12 residues. CDR3 DNA sequence: TGTGCCGGCCGGGACAGGGAAGATACGCAGTATTTT. Translated, it gives CAGRDREDTQYF.

The chain couples TRBV14 to TRBJ2-2; a possible D gene is TRBD1 (5 bases). This CDR3 comprises 15 residues. Germline V CDR1 and CDR2: SGHDN, FVKESK. The ends were cut back, 0 bases at V and 7 bases at J, with 12 bases in the middle. CDR3 residues: CASSQDRTGRGELFF. The CDR3 nucleotides read TGTGCCAGCAGCCAAGACAGAACAGGTCGCGGGGAGCTGTTTTTT.

This clone was found a few times. V gene TRBV6-2 or TRBV6-3 combines with J gene TRBJ2-4; D is perhaps TRBD1 (6 bases). V was shortened by 4 bases and J by 9 bases, with 16 bases between the two germline ends. CDR1 is MNHEY and CDR2 is SVGEGT in the germline V gene. This CDR3 contains 14 residues. The CDR3 DNA reads as TGTGCCAGCAGTTTTTCCCGGGACAACAGCATTCAGTACTTC. Translation gives CASSFSRDNSIQYF.

This sequence joins TRBV28 and TRBJ1-2; TRBD1 might be the D (6 bases). Germline assignment: CDR1 MDHEN and CDR2 SYDVKM. The CDR3 is 13 amino acids. V lost 4 bases to trimming and J lost 3 bases, with 9 bases between them. CDR3 protein: CASSYRVYYGYTF. In nucleotides, the CDR3 is TGTGCCAGCAGTTACAGGGTCTACTATGGCTACACCTTC.

The table lists this clone with a few counts. This chain joins TRBV5-1 and TRBJ2-1, with TRBD2 matching over 10 bases. This CDR3 has 14 residues. J was trimmed by 9 bases and V by 6 bases; bases with no gene match: 9. Germline CDR1 is SGHRS and CDR2 is YFSETQ. CDR3 coding DNA: TGCGCCAGCAACACAGCGGGAGGGCCCGGTGAGCAGTTCTTC. It is translated as CASNTAGGPGEQFF.

This chain uses TRBV4-3 with TRBJ2-7, with 10 bases lining up with TRBD2. The junction had 1 base not matched to a gene; V was cut back by 4 bases and J by 4 bases. The CDR3 covers 13 residues. Germline V gives CDR1 LGHNA, CDR2 YSLEER. The CDR3 DNA reads TGCGCCAGCAGCCTGACTAGCGGGTACGAGCAGTACTTC. Translated, it gives CASSLTSGYEQYF.

The V gene is TRBV5-1, the J gene TRBJ2-1, with 10 bases lining up with TRBD2. The V gene's germline CDR1 is SGHRS and CDR2 YFSETQ. This CDR3 spans 14 amino acids. Germline trimming cut 2 bases from V and 14 bases from J; bases unmatched to any gene: 10. DNA for the CDR3: TGCGCCAGCAGCTTAGCGGGGGGGCGGATCTGGGAGTTCTTC. Amino acids: CASSLAGGRIWEFF.

The CDR3 DNA follows: TGTGCCAGCACTTTCTGGACAGGGGGAAATTCACCCCTCCACTTT. Translating gives CASTFWTGGNSPLHF. The chain is built from TRBV6-5 and TRBJ1-6, with 10 bases lining up with TRBD1. V was clipped by 7 bases and J by 7 bases; unmatched bases: 7. The CDR3 runs to 15 residues. The germline V gene encodes CDR1 MNHEY and CDR2 SVGAGI.

This chain links TRBV19 with TRBJ2-1; 11 bases are shared with TRBD2. V lost 7 bases, J lost 10 bases, and 15 bases stayed unmatched. Germline assignment: CDR1 LNHDA and CDR2 SQIVND (reference sequence). This CDR3 is 16 amino acids long. CDR3 in amino acids: CASTLVLAGGWGEQFF. The DNA of the CDR3 is TGTGCCAGTACCCTCGTTCTAGCGGGAGGCTGGGGAGAGCAGTTCTTC.

J is TRBJ1-3 and V is TRBV9, with no clear D. The CDR3 length is 17 residues. Germline CDR1 and CDR2: SGDLS and YYNGEE. Trimming took off 0 bases at V and 0 bases at J, with 13 bases between the two ends. The CDR3 DNA follows: TGTGCCAGCAGCGTAGCTACGTGGCAGACCTCTGGAAACACCATATATTTT. This codes for CASSVATWQTSGNTIYF.

V gene TRBV6-1 combines with J gene TRBJ1-3; D is unresolved. Trimming removed 4 bases from V and 0 bases from J, with 13 bases in between. This CDR3 has 16 amino acids. Germline loops: CDR1 MNHNS, CDR2 SASEGT. The CDR3 nucleotides read TGTGCCAGCAGTGGGCGGACCACGAGCTCTGGAAACACCATATATTTT. This gives the protein CASSGRTTSSGNTIYF.

This clone was seen just once. The J gene is TRBJ1-1, the V gene TRBV29-1; a weak D match, TRBD1 (5 bases). V lost 4 bases, J lost 4 bases, and 10 bases lay in between. This CDR3 spans 12 amino acids. From germline, CDR1 is SQVTM and CDR2 ANQGSEA. The CDR3 loop reads CSVALQGTEAFF. CDR3 nucleotides: TGCAGCGTTGCCCTCCAGGGCACTGAAGCTTTCTTT.

This clone was observed once. The V and J genes are TRBV12-3 or TRBV12-4 and TRBJ2-1, with unresolved D. With 6 bases removed from V and 8 bases from J, the gap between germline ends came to 11 bases. The CDR3 has 12 residues. The CDR3 protein is CASSLSSDEQFF. DNA for the CDR3: TGTGCCAGCAGCCTGTCCTCGGATGAGCAGTTCTTC.